The rows below give T cell receptor beta chains drawn from one sample of a study of shared clonotypes between healthy human individuals. Some clones are missing from TCRdb's copy, which holds only in-frame ones; the method was immunoSEQ multiplex PCR. This table holds under 1,900,000 clones, approximately 98.5% found once. Specimen: naive CD4+ T cells sorted from blood. These receptors originate from a man younger than 45 in good health. The CDR3 runs from the conserved cysteine through the conserved F or W. Fields, in order: CDR3 length, clone size, V gene, D gene, J gene, CDR3 DNA, CDR3 protein. A D gene is named only where the DNA matches it firmly. Not every row has a clone size; where given, it reads once, few, many or a size class.

16,-,TRBV11-2,-,TRBJ1-3,TGTGCCAGCAGCCCCGGACTGACTCTCTCTGGAAACACCATATATTTT,CASSPGLTLSGNTIYF
14,-,TRBV6-1,-,TRBJ1-1,TGTGCCAGCAGTAATATCAGGTCGAACACTGAAGCTTTCTTT,CASSNIRSNTEAFF
20,-,TRBV19,-,TRBJ2-7,TGTGCCAGTAGCACCGGTCTTAACTTTGTGGGGGTAGGCAAAGTCGACGAGCAGTACTTC,CASSTGLNFVGVGKVDEQYF
10,-,TRBV20-1,-,TRBJ2-5,TGCAGTGCTAGAACGGAGACCCAGTACTTC,CSARTETQYF
13,-,TRBV11-2,-,TRBJ1-1,TGTGCCAGCAGCTTAGGCCAGGGGATTGAAGCTTTCTTT,CASSLGQGIEAFF
13,-,TRBV2,-,TRBJ1-1,TGTGCCATACAGACGACCCAGGTGGGAGAAGCTTTCTTT,CAIQTTQVGEAFF
17,-,TRBV6-1,TRBD1,TRBJ1-5,TGTGCCAGCAGTGATAAATTTAATCGGCAGGGGGATCAGCCCCAGCATTTT,CASSDKFNRQGDQPQHF
16,-,TRBV7-9,TRBD1,TRBJ2-7,TGTGCCAGCAGCTTTGGTCCCGGGACAGGGACCCGAGAGCAGTACTTC,CASSFGPGTGTREQYF
14,-,TRBV5-1,-,TRBJ2-7,TGCGCCAGCAGCTTGGGTAGCGGAACTGACGAGCAGTACTTC,CASSLGSGTDEQYF
14,-,TRBV15,-,TRBJ1-1,TGTGCCACCAGCAGGGGAGGCGTGAACACTGAAGCTTTCTTT,CATSRGGVNTEAFF
14,-,TRBV29-1,-,TRBJ1-1,TGCAGCGCCAGGACCAGGGCTGGATCCACTGAAGCTTTCTTT,CSARTRAGSTEAFF
14,-,TRBV18,-,TRBJ2-3,TGTGCCAGCTCACCACGGCGAGGCCCAGATACGCAGTATTTT,CASSPRRGPDTQYF
13,-,TRBV2,-,TRBJ2-5,TGTGCCAGCAGTGGGGGGGCAGGTATGACCCAGTACTTC,CASSGGAGMTQYF
15,-,TRBV6-1,TRBD2,TRBJ2-7,TGTGCCAGCAGTGTTTTACTAGCGGGAGGAGCCGAGCAGTACTTC,CASSVLLAGGAEQYF
14,-,TRBV7-9,-,TRBJ1-1,TGTGCCAGCATCGCACAACTTGGGGGCACTGAAGCTTTCTTT,CASIAQLGGTEAFF
13,-,TRBV4-3,-,TRBJ1-1,TGCGCCAGCAGCCCCTTAGTGGAAGCTGAAGCTTTCTTT,CASSPLVEAEAFF
13,-,TRBV29-1,-,TRBJ2-7,TGCAGCGTGGACAAGGACAGCACCTACGAGCAGTACTTC,CSVDKDSTYEQYF
16,-,TRBV5-1,TRBD2,TRBJ2-7,TGCGCCAGCAGCTTTTTCCCGACTAGCGGGGACTACGAGCAGTACTTC,CASSFFPTSGDYEQYF
15,-,TRBV5-8,TRBD1,TRBJ2-7,TGTGCCAGCAGCTTGGGGACAGGGAGCTCCTACGAGCAGTACTTC,CASSLGTGSSYEQYF
16,-,TRBV7-9,-,TRBJ2-6,TGTGCCAGCAGCTTATGGGGGAGCTCTGGGGCCAACGTCCTGACTTTC,CASSLWGSSGANVLTF
11,-,TRBV28,-,TRBJ2-7,TGTGCCAGCAGGTCTTTCCTCGAGCAGTACTTC,CASRSFLEQYF
13,-,TRBV10-3,TRBD2,TRBJ2-1,TGTGCCATCAGTGAGTCGGGAGGGAATGAGCAGTTCTTC,CAISESGGNEQFF
16,-,TRBV15,-,TRBJ2-4,TGTGCCACCAGCAGAGACCGGACAGTAGCCAAAAACATTCAGTACTTC,CATSRDRTVAKNIQYF
15,-,TRBV27,-,TRBJ2-5,TGTGCCAGCAGTTTCAAGGGGGTAAGAAAGTTGACCCAGTACTTC,CASSFKGVRKLTQYF
14,-,TRBV10-3,-,TRBJ2-5,TGTGCCATCAGTGAGTCGGGGTACGACGAGACCCAGTACTTC,CAISESGYDETQYF
13,-,TRBV5-1,-,TRBJ2-5,TGCGCCAGCAGGAATTCGGGGATTGAGACCCAGTACTTC,CASRNSGIETQYF
12,-,TRBV29-1,-,TRBJ2-7,TGCAGCGCCCTGACGAACTCCTACGAGCAGTACTTC,CSALTNSYEQYF
15,-,TRBV6-6,-,TRBJ2-7,TGTGCCAGCAGTTACTCGGACCCCCGGATGTACGAGCAGTACTTC,CASSYSDPRMYEQYF
13,-,TRBV2,-,TRBJ1-2,TGTGCCAGCAGGACAGATGACAACTATGGCTACACCTTC,CASRTDDNYGYTF
18,-,TRBV28,TRBD1,TRBJ2-3,TGTGCCAGCAGTTTACCAGGGACAGGGTTTGGGATGACAGATACGCAGTATTTT,CASSLPGTGFGMTDTQYF
10,-,TRBV20-1,-,TRBJ1-2,TGCAGTGCTTTCCCCTACGGCTACACCTTC,CSAFPYGYTF
14,-,TRBV28,-,TRBJ2-2,TGTGCCAGCAGCCCGGCTTCCCCCACCGGGGAGCTGTTTTTT,CASSPASPTGELFF
13,-,TRBV5-4,-,TRBJ1-4,TGTGCCAGCAGCTTGGCGGACGATGAAAAACTGTTTTTT,CASSLADDEKLFF
16,once,TRBV7-9,-,TRBJ2-2,TGTGCCAGCAGCTTAGGAGCTACGGCGGGCACCGGGGAGCTGTTTTTT,CASSLGATAGTGELFF
14,-,TRBV4-1,-,TRBJ2-5,TGCGCCAGCAGCCGGAACCTAGGCCCGGAGACCCAGTACTTC,CASSRNLGPETQYF
11,-,TRBV20-1,-,TRBJ1-2,TGCAGTGCTAGTATGGTGGGAGGCTACACCTTC,CSASMVGGYTF
14,-,TRBV5-4,TRBD1,TRBJ1-3,TGTGCCAGCAGCACCGGACAGGGAAGAAACACCATATATTTT,CASSTGQGRNTIYF
17,-,TRBV7-3,TRBD2,TRBJ2-1,TGTGCCAGCAGCTTAAAAGGGTTAGCGGGAGACGGTAATGAGCAGTTCTTC,CASSLKGLAGDGNEQFF
15,-,TRBV19,TRBD1,TRBJ1-2,TGTGCCAGTAGTTCCGGACAGGGCAGAGGCTATGGCTACACCTTC,CASSSGQGRGYGYTF
15,-,TRBV18,-,TRBJ2-2,TGTGCCAGCTCATCCGGCGGCTCGAACACCGGGGAGCTGTTTTTT,CASSSGGSNTGELFF
18,once,TRBV21-1,-,TRBJ1-5,TGTGCCAGCAGCAATTTAATGGTCTGGGAGGGAGAGAATCAGCCCCAGCATTTT,CASSNLMVWEGENQPQHF
24,-,TRBV9,TRBD1,TRBJ1-1,TGTGCCAGCAGCGAATCCACGAGACAACTCACGACGGCGGGTGGGACAGGCCGGAACACTGAAGCTTTCTTT,CASSESTRQLTTAGGTGRNTEAFF